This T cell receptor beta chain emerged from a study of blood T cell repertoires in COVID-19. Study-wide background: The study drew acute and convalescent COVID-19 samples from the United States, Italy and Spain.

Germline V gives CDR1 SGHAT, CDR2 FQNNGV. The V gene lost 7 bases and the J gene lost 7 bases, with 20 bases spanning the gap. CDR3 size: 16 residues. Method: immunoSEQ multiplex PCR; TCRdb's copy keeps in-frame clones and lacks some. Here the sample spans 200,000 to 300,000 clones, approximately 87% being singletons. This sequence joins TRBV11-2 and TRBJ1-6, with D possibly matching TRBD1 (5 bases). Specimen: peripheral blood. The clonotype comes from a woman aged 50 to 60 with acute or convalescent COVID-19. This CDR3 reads CASTLEAGLRNSPLHF. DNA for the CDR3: TGTGCCAGCACCCTAGAGGCGGGGCTGAGAAATTCACCCCTCCACTTT.